The 26 T cell receptor beta chains presented below share a single source sample, sequenced in a study of cytomegalovirus exposure and HLA in healthy donors. Amplification used 60 Vbeta primers and 13 Jbeta primers. The data were produced by immunoSEQ multiplex PCR, yet TCRdb's version contains in-frame clones alone and is incomplete. The sample gives approximately 130,000 clones, around 77% of which show up once; approximately 1.2% is in the top ten. The specimen was PBMCs. All receptors derive from a man in his forties or fifties in good health and CMV-seronegative.

This chain joins TRBV2 and TRBJ1-5; TRBD1 is a possible D gene (6 bases). Per the germline V gene, CDR1 is SNHLY and CDR2 is FYNNEI. With 6 bases removed from V and 6 bases from J, the gap between germline ends came to 15 bases. The CDR3 length is 14 residues. This CDR3 reads CASRLGQGSQPQHF. In DNA form, the CDR3 reads TGTGCCAGCAGGTTGGGTCAGGGGAGTCAGCCCCAGCATTTT.

This chain connects TRBV27 to TRBJ1-4; 7 nucleotides line up with TRBD1. Trimming took 3 bases from V and 7 from J; bases not matched to a gene: 5. The CDR3 is 14 residues long. CDR1 and CDR2 (germline): MNHEY, SMNVEV (reference sequence). The CDR3 bases are TGTGCCAGCAGTTTCACAGGGGCGGGTGAAAAACTGTTTTTT. It codes for CASSFTGAGEKLFF.

In DNA form, the CDR3 reads TGCGCCAGCAGCGGACAGGGGTCGGGGAATCAGCCCCAGCATTTT. It translates to CASSGQGSGNQPQHF. The rearrangement uses TRBV4-1 and TRBJ1-5; 9 positions match TRBD1. V shed 5 bases and J 4 bases; nucleotides not matched to a gene: 6. The CDR3 totals 15 residues. The germline V gene has CDR1 MGHRA and CDR2 YSYEKL.

This sequence joins TRBV27 and TRBJ1-2, with 7 bases lining up with TRBD1. CDR1 is MNHEY and CDR2 is SMNVEV in the germline V gene (reference sequence). This CDR3 is 13 amino acids long. With 3 bases clipped from V and 7 bases from J, the junction kept 5 bases outside the gene matches. The DNA for the CDR3 is TGTGCCAGCAGTTTGGAGGGGGCGCCTGGCTACACCTTC. It codes for CASSLEGAPGYTF.

The CDR3 sequence is CASSLGTATGELFF. The CDR3 nucleotides are TGTGCCAGCAGCTTAGGAACAGCCACCGGGGAGCTGTTTTTT. The rearrangement joins TRBV11-3 to TRBJ2-2; D gene unclear. V lost 1 base and J 4 bases, leaving 7 bases between the germline ends. The CDR3 length is 14 residues. Germline assignment: CDR1 SGHNT and CDR2 YENEEA.

This rearrangement joins TRBV25-1 to TRBJ2-3; TRBD2 matches at 8 bases. CDR1 and CDR2 from the germline V gene are MGHDK and SYGVNS. The CDR3 is 16 residues long. Losses at the gene ends were 6 bases for V and 1 base for J; bases not matched to a gene: 9. CDR3 residues: CASRRGSGGGTDTQYF. The CDR3 nucleotides are TGTGCCAGCAGGCGGGGCAGCGGGGGTGGCACAGATACGCAGTATTTT.

The chain is built from TRBV1 and TRBJ2-7; TRBD2 is the table's D call, not checked against the DNA. TRBV1 is given as a pseudogene. The CDR3 is 19 residues long. For the CDR3, the DNA is TGCACCAGCAGCTCAGGTAGCGGGACCTCCCGCCGTTACTCCTACGAGCAGTACTTC. Translation: CTSSSGSGTSRRYSYEQYF.

This clone has just a few counts. The chain employs TRBV25-1 and TRBJ2-5, with D tentatively TRBD2 (6 bases). The CDR3 has 13 residues. CDR1 and CDR2 (germline): MGHDK, SYGVNS. Trimming cost V 3 bases and J 5 bases, with 10 bases left between them. CDR3 coding DNA: TGTGCCAGCAGTGAGCGGGACGTGGAGACCCAGTACTTC. It yields the protein CASSERDVETQYF.

This clone was counted only a few times. This chain uses TRBV7-8 with TRBJ1-5, with TRBD1 as a possible D gene (6 bases). Germline lookup yields CDR1 SGHVS and CDR2 FQNEAQ. Trimming left V 5 bases short and J 3 bases short, with 11 bases between. The CDR3 totals 14 residues. CDR3 residues: CASSPGGDNQPQHF. DNA of the CDR3: TGTGCCAGCAGCCCGGGGGGCGACAATCAGCCCCAGCATTTT.

This clone was found once. The V call is TRBV11-2, the J call TRBJ2-7; D is perhaps TRBD1 (6 bases). The germline CDR1 and CDR2 sequences are SGHAT and FQNNGV. This CDR3 is built from 15 residues. V shed 1 base and J shed 4 bases, with 14 bases lying between them. The CDR3 nucleotides are TGTGCCAGCAGCTTAGCCTTACAGGGTTTGTACGAGCAGTACTTC. Translated, it gives CASSLALQGLYEQYF.

The chain combines TRBV29-1 with TRBJ1-2; 9 bases line up with TRBD1. In germline, CDR1 is SQVTM, CDR2 ANQGSEA. V dropped 3 bases and J dropped 13; count of bases not matched to a gene: 6. This CDR3 has 11 amino acids. CDR3 DNA sequence: TGCAGCGTTGAGAGGGACAGGGAAGCCACCTTC. As protein: CSVERDREATF.

CDR3 sequence reads: CASSRASAYNEQFF. CDR3 nucleotides: TGTGCCAGCAGTAGAGCCTCGGCCTACAATGAGCAGTTCTTC. The chain joins TRBV6-5 to TRBJ2-1; D uncertain. Trimming took off 5 bases at V and 2 bases at J, with 10 bases between the two ends. Germline assignment: CDR1 MNHEY and CDR2 SVGAGI. This CDR3 spans 14 amino acids.

The V call is TRBV5-1, the J call TRBJ1-5; D gene uncertain. The CDR3 loop spans 14 amino acids. V was trimmed by 4 bases and J by 4 bases, leaving 12 bases between them. CDR1 is SGHRS and CDR2 is YFSETQ in the germline V gene. The CDR3 sequence is CASSLDGGNQPQHF. CDR3 coding DNA: TGCGCCAGCAGCCTCGACGGCGGAAATCAGCCCCAGCATTTT.

In this sample, this clone turned up once. The DNA for the CDR3 is TGTGCCAGCACCGTGACTAGCGGTGAGGGGACCCAGTACTTC. Its protein is CASTVTSGEGTQYF. The chain is built from TRBV25-1 and TRBJ2-5; TRBD2 aligns across 9 bases. This CDR3 comprises 14 residues. V gave up 7 bases and J gave up 7 bases; unmatched junction bases: 10. In germline, CDR1 is MGHDK, CDR2 SYGVNS.

V gene TRBV14 combines with J gene TRBJ2-4; the match to TRBD2 covers 7 bases. The CDR3 loop spans 16 amino acids. In germline, CDR1 is SGHDN, CDR2 FVKESK. J was trimmed by 0 bases and V by 2 bases; bases with no gene match: 4. CDR3 sequence: CASSQSGNLAKNIQYF. CDR3 bases: TGTGCCAGCAGCCAAAGCGGGAACCTAGCCAAAAACATTCAGTACTTC.

This clone was found a few times. The CDR3 bases are TGTGCCAGCAGCTTAGCCGGGACTAGCGGTTACACCGGGGAGCTGTTTTTT. It translates to CASSLAGTSGYTGELFF. The V call is TRBV7-8, the J call TRBJ2-2; 11 bases agree with TRBD2. The germline gives CDR1 SGHVS, CDR2 FQNEAQ. V lost 0 bases to trimming and J lost 3 bases; unmatched junction nucleotides: 3. The length of the CDR3 is 17 residues.

The rearrangement uses TRBV6-1 and TRBJ2-5, with 8 bases that match TRBD2. Near its end, the DNA agrees better with TRBJ2-7, so the J call may be wrong. Germline CDR1 and CDR2: MNHNS and SASEGT. CDR3 length: 15 residues. The CDR3 region is CASSGGTSGSGEQYF. CDR3 coding DNA: TGTGCCAGCAGTGGAGGGACTAGTGGGTCCGGCGAGCAGTACTTC.

The chain has TRBV7-2 and TRBJ2-3, with D maybe TRBD2 (5 bases). V shed 5 bases and J shed 1 base, with 13 bases lying between them. Germline lookup yields CDR1 SGHTA and CDR2 FQGNSA. The CDR3 contains 15 residues. The CDR3: CASSRSGARTDTQYF. The CDR3 DNA sequence: TGTGCCAGCAGCCGCAGCGGAGCACGCACAGATACGCAGTATTTT.

The chain has TRBV28 and TRBJ1-5, with D tentatively TRBD1 (5 bases). Germline values: CDR1 MDHEN, CDR2 SYDVKM. The CDR3 contains 17 residues. V lost 5 bases and J lost 0, with 17 bases in between. CDR3 nucleotide sequence: TGTGCCAGCAGTCCTTGGACCGGGGGTTATAGCAATCAGCCCCAGCATTTT. It is translated as CASSPWTGGYSNQPQHF.

This clone occurred once. The V and J genes are TRBV7-3 and TRBJ1-3; 10 bases align to TRBD1. CDR3 size: 13 residues. CDR1 and CDR2 from the germline V gene are SGHTA and FQGTGA. V lost 5 bases to trimming and J lost 9 bases; unmatched junction nucleotides: 4. The DNA for the CDR3 is TGTGCCAGCAGCACGCGGACAGGGGGCACCATATATTTT. This encodes CASSTRTGGTIYF.

The chain uses TRBV5-1 and TRBJ2-3; 7 positions agree with TRBD1. CDR3 length equals 16 residues. V was pared by 3 bases and J by 0 bases, with 7 bases of the junction left unmatched. Per germline, CDR1 SGHRS and CDR2 YFSETQ. The CDR3 DNA follows: TGCGCCAGCAGCTGGACGGGACAGCCTAGCACAGATACGCAGTATTTT. Protein sequence: CASSWTGQPSTDTQYF.

The chain combines TRBV4-1 with TRBJ1-2, with 7 bases that match TRBD1. Germline V gene sequence: CDR1 MGHRA, CDR2 YSYEKL. With 5 bases clipped from V and 5 bases from J, the junction kept 11 bases outside the gene matches. The length of the CDR3 is 15 residues. The CDR3 sequence: CASSEAPTGKYGYTF. The CDR3 DNA follows: TGCGCCAGCAGCGAAGCTCCGACAGGGAAGTATGGCTACACCTTC.

V usage is TRBV6-6 and J usage is TRBJ2-7, with D possibly being TRBD1 (6 bases). Trimming pared 6 bases from V and 8 bases from J, leaving 17 bases between. CDR3 length equals 13 residues. Germline assignment: CDR1 MNHNY and CDR2 SVGAGI (reference sequence). CDR3 sequence: CASSQGQPPKQYF. The CDR3 DNA is TGTGCCAGCAGCCAAGGACAGCCCCCTAAGCAGTACTTC.

The gene calls are TRBV11-3 and TRBJ2-7, with 7 bases fitting TRBD2. The V gene's germline CDR1 is SGHNT and CDR2 YENEEA. V was clipped by 7 bases and J by 2 bases; unmatched bases: 14. This CDR3 contains 16 residues. The CDR3 DNA is TGTGCCAGCACCGATCCCGGGGCTAGCGGTACCTACGAGCAGTACTTC. Protein sequence: CASTDPGASGTYEQYF.

The rearrangement joins TRBV5-1 to TRBJ2-7, with 7 bases that match TRBD1. Germline trimming cut 0 bases from V and 2 bases from J; bases unmatched to any gene: 5. The CDR3 sequence is 15 residues long. CDR1 and CDR2 from the germline V gene are SGHRS and YFSETQ. The CDR3 DNA is TGCGCCAGCAGCTTGGGAGGACAGGTACCCTACGAGCAGTACTTC. Protein: CASSLGGQVPYEQYF.

The J gene is TRBJ2-7, the V gene TRBV5-1, with 8 bases that match TRBD2. CDR3 length: 16 amino acids. Losses at the gene ends were 0 bases for V and 3 bases for J; bases not matched to a gene: 8. Germline CDR1 is SGHRS and CDR2 is YFSETQ. DNA of the CDR3: TGCGCCAGCAGCTTGGGATACACTAGCGGAGTCTACGAGCAGTACTTC. It specifies CASSLGYTSGVYEQYF.